This T cell receptor (beta chain) was obtained from a study of Ad26.COV2.S vaccination and SARS-CoV-2 variants. Study summary: Ad26.COV2.S given intramuscularly, once or twice 56 days apart. General study results and limits: An underestimation of total T cell responses may have resulted from the TCR breadth and depth analyses.

Germline lookup yields CDR1 SGHVS and CDR2 FQNEAQ. V was pared by 3 bases and J by 5 bases, with 8 bases between. This CDR3 is built from 13 residues. Treatment in this sample: 15 to 20 received Ad26.COV2.S at low or high dose, single or two shots; 5 received placebo; per-sample allocation not given. Following the first vaccine or placebo injection, samples were taken on day 63. Expression of Wuhan-strain SARS-CoV-2 spike came from the Ad26 vector that formed the vaccine. The method was immunoSEQ multiplex PCR; TCRdb's version includes in-frame clones alone and lacks a portion of them. The sample includes roughly 700,000 clones, approximately 88% of them seen just once. Regarding this clone: Its antigen is not known.

The input for sequencing was peripheral blood, taken in a trial of Ad26.COV2.S vaccine versus placebo. This TCR was recovered from a person between 18 and 59 years old who received the Ad26.COV2.S COVID-19 vaccine or a placebo. This chain links TRBV7-8 with TRBJ2-1; D is uncertain. CDR3 sequence: CASSFLGHNEQFF. In nucleotides, the CDR3 is TGTGCCAGCAGCTTTCTCGGACACAATGAGCAGTTCTTC.